The 15 T cell receptor beta chains listed next were all sequenced from one sample in a study of T cells in Graves' hyperthyroidism and ophthalmopathy. Amplified regions were TCR beta CDR3 sequences from RNA transcripts. The TCR CDR3 first-round RT-PCR relied on the HTBI primer set. Via MiXCR, TCRdb re-called the multiplex PCR reads, giving one row per CDR3 protein. Of 500,000 to 750,000 distinct CDR3 sequences in the sample, 12% to 15% were seen once. Source material: blood. The receptors stem from a woman under 30 with Graves' ophthalmopathy.

The V gene is TRBV12-3 or TRBV12-4, the J gene TRBJ1-5; D is possibly TRBD1 (6 bases). Trimming pared 6 bases from V and 8 bases from J, leaving 23 bases between. The CDR3 is 16 residues long. The CDR3 nucleotides are TGTGCCAGCAGAGCCGGGACAAGGGGCGCCGGGGAGCCCCAGCATTTT. Amino acid sequence: CASRAGTRGAGEPQHF.

The rearrangement joins TRBV19 to TRBJ1-2; D is unresolved. V gave up 4 bases and J gave up 8 bases, with 14 bases separating them. This CDR3 is 13 amino acids long. The germline gives CDR1 LNHDA, CDR2 SQIVND (reference sequence). The CDR3 loop is CASSKDPLWGYTF. The CDR3 DNA reads TGTGCCAGTAGTAAAGATCCGCTTTGGGGCTACACCTTC. Combining the CDR3 with reference TRBV19 and TRBJ1-2 gives the whole variable domain DGGITQSPKYLFRKEGQNVTLSCEQNLNHDAMYWYRQDPGQGLRLIYYSQIVNDFQKGDIAEGYSVSREKKESFPLTVTSAQKNPTAFYLCASSKDPLWGYTFGSGTRLTVV.

This clonotype was observed a few times. This chain links TRBV6-2 or TRBV6-3 with TRBJ1-4; D unclear. V lost 2 bases and J 3 bases, leaving 7 bases between the germline ends. The CDR3 is 14 residues long. Germline CDR1 is MNHEY and CDR2 is SVGEGT. The CDR3 loop is CASSYRAANEKLFF. As DNA, the CDR3 is TGTGCCAGCAGTTACCGCGCGGCTAATGAAAAACTGTTTTTT.

The sample holds many counts of this clonotype. V is TRBV12-3 or TRBV12-4 and J is TRBJ2-3; 7 nucleotides agree with TRBD1. The CDR3 runs 16 residues. V was clipped by 0 bases and J by 4 bases; unmatched bases: 7. The CDR3 spells CASSLAGQQISDTQYF. The CDR3 bases are TGTGCCAGCAGTTTAGCGGGACAGCAGATTTCAGATACGCAGTATTTT.

Note on this clonotype: One end of the junction varies from germline; a read error may be responsible. The rearrangement uses TRBV11-2 and TRBJ2-3; TRBD2 matches at 12 bases. The CDR3 runs 17 residues. Looked up from germline, CDR1 is SGHAT and CDR2 is FQNNGV. The CDR3 protein is CAGSPRGLAGSTDTQYF. The CDR3 DNA reads as TGTGCCGGCAGCCCGAGAGGACTAGCGGGGAGCACAGATACGCAGTATTTT. Based on the CDR3 plus reference TRBV11-2 and TRBJ2-3, the full variable domain is EAGVAQSPRYKIIEKRQSVAFWCNPISGHATLYWYQQILGQGPKLLIQFQNNGVVDDSQLPKDRFSAERLKGVDSTLKIQPAKLEDSAVYLCAGSPRGLAGSTDTQYFGPGTRLTVL.

As concerns this clonotype: Possible read error: a much larger clone is one base away. V is TRBV20-1 and J is TRBJ1-3, with 7 positions matching TRBD1. Germline lookup yields CDR1 DFQATT and CDR2 SNEGSKA (reference sequence). CDR3 length: 13 residues. V lost 5 bases and J lost 8; bases outside the gene matches: 9. CDR3 region: CSAAGTADYTIYF. CDR3 in DNA: TGCAGTGCTGCCGGGACAGCGGATTACACCATATATTTT.

This clonotype appeared a single time. Just one base apart from a much larger clone, this may be a read error. The final CDR3 position lacks the conserved phenylalanine or tryptophan, pointing to a likely read error. The chain uses TRBV12-3 or TRBV12-4 and TRBJ1-6, with 7 bases fitting TRBD1. J gave up 7 bases and V 5 bases, and 8 bases lay outside the gene matches. The CDR3 runs to 15 residues. CDR3 protein: CASSETGFLNSPLHL. CDR3 DNA: TGTGCCAGCAGTGAGACAGGGTTCTTAAATTCACCCCTCCACCTT.

This clonotype showed up many times. The V gene is TRBV6-2 or TRBV6-3, the J gene TRBJ2-7; D remains unclear. V shed 3 bases and J shed 7 bases, with 13 bases lying between them. This CDR3 is 13 amino acids long. CDR1 and CDR2 (germline): MNHEY, SVGEGT. This chain's CDR3 is CASSYRTTVEQYF. The CDR3 nucleotides read TGTGCCAGCAGTTATCGTACTACGGTGGAGCAGTACTTC.

Concerning this clonotype itself: A much bigger clone sits one base away, suggesting this may be a read error. V is TRBV6-1 and J is TRBJ2-1; a possible D gene is TRBD2 (5 bases). The CDR3 extends over 17 amino acids. CDR1 and CDR2 (germline): MNHNS, SASEGT. In nucleotides, the CDR3 is TGTGCCAGCACCCCTGTCCCCGGCGGGCTATCCTACAATGGGCAGTTCTTC. As protein: CASTPVPGGLSYNGQFF.

In its sample, this clonotype was seen many times. The CDR3 loop is CASSESRGHTEAFF. DNA for the CDR3: TGTGCCAGCAGTGAATCTCGCGGCCACACTGAAGCTTTCTTT. The chain has TRBV25-1 and TRBJ1-1; D remains unclear. Trimming shortened V by 1 base and J by 3 bases, and 9 bases separated the two germline ends. CDR1 is MGHDK and CDR2 is SYGVNS in the germline V gene. This CDR3 has 14 amino acids. Complete variable domain (other parts from reference TRBV25-1 and TRBJ1-1): EADIYQTPRYLVIGTGKKITLECSQTMGHDKMYWYQQDPGMELHLIHYSYGVNSTEKGDLSSESTVSRIRTEHFPLTLESARPSHTSQYLCASSESRGHTEAFFGQGTRLTVV.

This clonotype was counted ten times or more. This chain links TRBV28 with TRBJ1-5; 8 bases are a match to TRBD1. V shed 3 bases, J shed 7 bases, and the junction held 5 bases outside the gene matches. Germline V lookup: CDR1 MDHEN, CDR2 SYDVKM. There are 14 residues in the CDR3. CDR3 coding DNA: TGTGCCAGCAGTTTGCAACAGGGGGGACAGCCCCAGCATTTT. It codes for CASSLQQGGQPQHF.

Many counts were recorded for this clonotype. This sequence joins TRBV5-1 and TRBJ2-3, with D hard to call. The CDR3 loop spans 13 amino acids. Per germline, CDR1 SGHRS and CDR2 YFSETQ. V lost 0 bases and J lost 4, with 6 bases in between. This CDR3 reads CASSLAISDTQYF. The CDR3, as DNA: TGCGCCAGCAGCTTGGCCATATCAGATACGCAGTATTTT.

This rearrangement joins TRBV24-1 to TRBJ2-5; 11 bases match TRBD1. V shed 5 bases and J 4 bases; nucleotides not matched to a gene: 11. The V gene's germline CDR1 is KGHDR and CDR2 SFDVKD. The CDR3 consists of 17 residues. In DNA form, the CDR3 reads TGTGCCACCAGTGGTTCAGGGACAGGGGGAGATGGAGAGACCCAGTACTTC. It encodes CATSGSGTGGDGETQYF.

The chain combines TRBV9 with TRBJ2-1; 8 bases agree with TRBD2. Germline trimming cut 2 bases from V and 1 base from J; bases unmatched to any gene: 8. The CDR3 runs 17 residues. CDR1 is SGDLS and CDR2 is YYNGEE in the germline V gene. CDR3 loop: CASSVHPSGSSYNEQFF. In DNA form, the CDR3 reads TGTGCCAGCAGCGTGCATCCCAGCGGGAGTTCCTACAATGAGCAGTTCTTC.

This clonotype was detected many times. V usage is TRBV2 and J usage is TRBJ2-3; D perhaps matches TRBD2 (5 bases). Trimming pared 3 bases from V and 0 bases from J, leaving 10 bases between. CDR1 SNHLY and CDR2 FYNNEI come from the germline V gene. The CDR3 is 15 amino acids. The CDR3 sequence is CASSDRPGSTDTQYF. The CDR3 region has the DNA TGTGCCAGCAGTGACCGACCGGGGAGCACAGATACGCAGTATTTT. Full variable domain (missing parts from reference TRBV2 and TRBJ2-3): EPEVTQTPSHQVTQMGQEVILRCVPISNHLYFYWYRQILGQKVEFLVSFYNNEISEKSEIFDDQFSVERPDGSNFTLKIRSTKLEDSAMYFCASSDRPGSTDTQYFGPGTRLTVL.